Listed below are T cell receptor beta chains from one sample, sequenced in a study of T cell responses to AZD1222 COVID-19 vaccine. Some clones are missing from TCRdb's copy, which holds only in-frame ones; the method was immunoSEQ multiplex PCR. Of about 94,000 clones in the sample, approximately 91% were seen once. Sequences were derived from peripheral blood, sampled on day 0 of AZD1222 vaccination. These receptors were collected from an adult in good health. The CDR3 runs from the conserved cysteine through the conserved F or W. Fields, in order: J gene, clone size, V gene, D gene, CDR3 DNA, CDR3 protein. D genes are given only for firm matches. The listing skips clone size in some rows; elsewhere it reads once, few, many or a size class.

j_gene: TRBJ1-6; abundance: NA; v_gene: TRBV7-9; d_gene: TRBD1; CDR3nt: TGTGCCAGCAGCGTAGAAATAGGACAGGTCTATAATTCACCCCTCCACTTT; CDR3aa: CASSVEIGQVYNSPLHF
j_gene: TRBJ1-3; abundance: NA; v_gene: TRBV9; d_gene: NA; CDR3nt: TGTGCCAGCAGCGTCCTCCCCGGAAACACCATATATTTT; CDR3aa: CASSVLPGNTIYF
j_gene: TRBJ1-3; abundance: NA; v_gene: TRBV5-1; d_gene: TRBD1; CDR3nt: TGCGCCAGCAGCTTGGTACAGGGGGAATCTGGAAACACCATATATTTT; CDR3aa: CASSLVQGESGNTIYF
j_gene: TRBJ2-7; abundance: NA; v_gene: TRBV9; d_gene: NA; CDR3nt: TGTGCCAGCAGCGTACAGCCCCTATCCTACGAGCAGTACTTC; CDR3aa: CASSVQPLSYEQYF
j_gene: TRBJ2-2; abundance: once; v_gene: TRBV7-2; d_gene: NA; CDR3nt: TGTGCCATCGCGAGACTGATAAACACCGGGGAGCTGTTTTTT; CDR3aa: CAIARLINTGELFF
j_gene: TRBJ2-2; abundance: NA; v_gene: TRBV12-5; d_gene: TRBD1; CDR3nt: TGTGCTAGTGGTTCGCCCTCGGGACAGGGCGTCCCCGGGGAGCTGTTTTTT; CDR3aa: CASGSPSGQGVPGELFF
j_gene: TRBJ2-1; abundance: NA; v_gene: TRBV11-3; d_gene: TRBD2; CDR3nt: TGTGCCAGCAGCTTACTAGCGGGGGGCGAGCAGTTCTTC; CDR3aa: CASSLLAGGEQFF
j_gene: TRBJ2-7; abundance: NA; v_gene: TRBV7-8; d_gene: TRBD2; CDR3nt: TGTGCCAGCAGCTCCTTAGCGGGGGGAATGGGCGAGCAGTACTTC; CDR3aa: CASSSLAGGMGEQYF
j_gene: TRBJ2-7; abundance: NA; v_gene: TRBV4-3; d_gene: NA; CDR3nt: TGCGCCAGCAGCCAAGATACAGGCACCTACGAGCAGTACTTC; CDR3aa: CASSQDTGTYEQYF
j_gene: TRBJ2-7; abundance: NA; v_gene: TRBV2; d_gene: NA; CDR3nt: TGTGCCAGCAGTGCGGCGAGGACTACCTACGAGCAGTACTTC; CDR3aa: CASSAARTTYEQYF
j_gene: TRBJ2-7; abundance: NA; v_gene: TRBV19; d_gene: NA; CDR3nt: TGTGCCAGTAGCAGAAGGCAGGGTGCGGTCTACGAGCAGTACTTC; CDR3aa: CASSRRQGAVYEQYF
j_gene: TRBJ1-1; abundance: NA; v_gene: TRBV3-1/TRBV3-2; d_gene: NA; CDR3nt: TGTGCCAGCAGCCAAAGAGACGGCACTGAAGCTTTCTTT; CDR3aa: CASSQRDGTEAFF
j_gene: TRBJ2-1; abundance: NA; v_gene: TRBV3-1/TRBV3-2; d_gene: TRBD1; CDR3nt: TGTGCCAGCAGCCAGCGGCAGGGGGATGTCAATGAGCAGTTCTTC; CDR3aa: CASSQRQGDVNEQFF
j_gene: TRBJ1-1; abundance: NA; v_gene: TRBV6-2/TRBV6-3; d_gene: NA; CDR3nt: TGTGCCAGCAGTCATACAGGTGCCTCGTCTGAAGCTTTCTTT; CDR3aa: CASSHTGASSEAFF
j_gene: TRBJ2-7; abundance: few; v_gene: TRBV5-1; d_gene: NA; CDR3nt: TGCGCCAGCAGCTTGGGTTGGGGAGAGGAGGAGTACTTC; CDR3aa: CASSLGWGEEEYF
j_gene: TRBJ2-5; abundance: NA; v_gene: TRBV3-1/TRBV3-2; d_gene: TRBD2; CDR3nt: TGTGCCAGCAGCTTTATCGCGGGGGGCCTGGGGGAGACCCAGTACTTC; CDR3aa: CASSFIAGGLGETQYF
j_gene: TRBJ2-3; abundance: NA; v_gene: TRBV9; d_gene: TRBD2; CDR3nt: TGTGCCAGCAGCGTTAGCGGGGGCTTCCTCGATACGCAGTATTTT; CDR3aa: CASSVSGGFLDTQYF
j_gene: TRBJ1-1; abundance: NA; v_gene: TRBV4-2; d_gene: TRBD1; CDR3nt: TGTGCCAGCAGCCAAGAAGGAGGGGGCCGGAGAGCTTTCTTT; CDR3aa: CASSQEGGGRRAFF
j_gene: TRBJ2-1; abundance: NA; v_gene: TRBV12-5; d_gene: NA; CDR3nt: TGTGCTAGTGGTGCTACCGGGACAACATACAATGAGCAGTTCTTC; CDR3aa: CASGATGTTYNEQFF
j_gene: TRBJ2-1; abundance: NA; v_gene: TRBV3-1/TRBV3-2; d_gene: TRBD2; CDR3nt: TGTGCCAGCACCACCGGGGGCGGGGGGGGCAATGAGCAGTTCTTC; CDR3aa: CASTTGGGGGNEQFF
j_gene: TRBJ1-5; abundance: NA; v_gene: TRBV5-6; d_gene: NA; CDR3nt: TGTGCCAGCAGCTTGGGACCTTCTAGCAATCAGCCCCAGCATTTT; CDR3aa: CASSLGPSSNQPQHF
j_gene: TRBJ1-4; abundance: NA; v_gene: TRBV5-4; d_gene: NA; CDR3nt: TGTGCCAGCAGCGATAACAGGGCGGCGGCTAATGAAAAACTGTTTTTT; CDR3aa: CASSDNRAAANEKLFF
j_gene: TRBJ1-1; abundance: NA; v_gene: TRBV4-3; d_gene: TRBD1; CDR3nt: TGCGCCAGCAGGGACAGGGATAACACTGAAGCTTTCTTT; CDR3aa: CASRDRDNTEAFF
j_gene: TRBJ2-5; abundance: NA; v_gene: TRBV3-1/TRBV3-2; d_gene: TRBD2; CDR3nt: TGTGCCAGCAGCAGAGGAACTAGCGGGGTTCAAGAGACCCAGTACTTC; CDR3aa: CASSRGTSGVQETQYF
j_gene: TRBJ2-5; abundance: NA; v_gene: TRBV19; d_gene: NA; CDR3nt: TGTGCCAGTAGTATAGCTGCGGGGCCTCCCAAAGAGACCCAGTACTTC; CDR3aa: CASSIAAGPPKETQYF
j_gene: TRBJ2-7; abundance: NA; v_gene: TRBV5-1; d_gene: NA; CDR3nt: TGCGCCAGCAGCTTTGAGGGCGCCTCCTACGAGCAGTACTTC; CDR3aa: CASSFEGASYEQYF
j_gene: TRBJ1-2; abundance: NA; v_gene: TRBV6-7; d_gene: NA; CDR3nt: TGTGCCAGCAGTGATCTAGACAGGTATTCTAACTATGGCTACACCTTC; CDR3aa: CASSDLDRYSNYGYTF
j_gene: TRBJ2-3; abundance: NA; v_gene: TRBV6-2/TRBV6-3; d_gene: TRBD2; CDR3nt: TGTGCCAGCAACCCTCTCCGAGCGGGGGGGTACACGGATACGCAGTATTTT; CDR3aa: CASNPLRAGGYTDTQYF
j_gene: TRBJ2-5; abundance: once; v_gene: TRBV5-4; d_gene: NA; CDR3nt: TGTGCCAGCAGCTTGGAGGGGGACGCAGAGACCCAGTACTTC; CDR3aa: CASSLEGDAETQYF
j_gene: TRBJ1-6; abundance: NA; v_gene: TRBV19; d_gene: NA; CDR3nt: TGTGCCAGTAGATCCACAGGACCATCATATAATTCACCCCTCCACTTT; CDR3aa: CASRSTGPSYNSPLHF
j_gene: TRBJ1-4; abundance: NA; v_gene: TRBV7-2; d_gene: NA; CDR3nt: TGTGCCAGCAGCTACTGGACCCCGGCTAATGAAAAACTGTTTTTT; CDR3aa: CASSYWTPANEKLFF
j_gene: TRBJ2-2; abundance: NA; v_gene: TRBV6-1; d_gene: TRBD2; CDR3nt: TGTGCCAGCAGTGCCTCTAGCGGGACCTCCGCAGACGGGGAGCTGTTTTTT; CDR3aa: CASSASSGTSADGELFF
j_gene: TRBJ2-7; abundance: once; v_gene: TRBV5-1; d_gene: TRBD1; CDR3nt: TGCGCCAGCAGCCCGACAGGGTGGGGGACCTACGAGCAGTACTTC; CDR3aa: CASSPTGWGTYEQYF
j_gene: TRBJ1-3; abundance: NA; v_gene: TRBV5-1; d_gene: NA; CDR3nt: TGCGCCAGCAGCTTCCACGAGCCCCCTACCGGAAACACCATATATTTT; CDR3aa: CASSFHEPPTGNTIYF
j_gene: TRBJ2-7; abundance: NA; v_gene: TRBV7-2; d_gene: TRBD2; CDR3nt: TGTGCCAGCAGCACAGGACTAGCGGGGGGCGTCTACGAGCAGTACTTC; CDR3aa: CASSTGLAGGVYEQYF
j_gene: TRBJ1-5; abundance: NA; v_gene: TRBV6-6; d_gene: NA; CDR3nt: TGTGCCAGCAGTTACTTCCCGGACGGATACAATCAGCCCCAGCATTTT; CDR3aa: CASSYFPDGYNQPQHF
j_gene: TRBJ2-5; abundance: medium-sized; v_gene: TRBV6-5; d_gene: NA; CDR3nt: TGTGCCAGCAGTTACTCCGACGGTGAGACCCAGTACTTC; CDR3aa: CASSYSDGETQYF
j_gene: TRBJ2-1; abundance: NA; v_gene: TRBV6-5; d_gene: NA; CDR3nt: TGTGCCAGCAGTTCAGGGAGTGAGTCCTACAATGAGCAGTTCTTC; CDR3aa: CASSSGSESYNEQFF
j_gene: TRBJ1-2; abundance: NA; v_gene: TRBV28; d_gene: NA; CDR3nt: TGTGCCAGCAGGGAGACAGCTAACTATGGCTACACCTTC; CDR3aa: CASRETANYGYTF
j_gene: TRBJ2-7; abundance: NA; v_gene: TRBV4-3; d_gene: NA; CDR3nt: TGCGCCAGCAGCCCCCTCTCCGGGGCCTCCTACGAGCAGTACTTC; CDR3aa: CASSPLSGASYEQYF
j_gene: TRBJ2-3; abundance: NA; v_gene: TRBV9; d_gene: NA; CDR3nt: TGTGCCAGCAGCGTATTCTCCGGGGAAGATACGCAGTATTTT; CDR3aa: CASSVFSGEDTQYF
j_gene: TRBJ2-3; abundance: once; v_gene: TRBV27; d_gene: TRBD2; CDR3nt: TGTGCCAGCAATCGTGCTAGCGGGGGCACAGATACGCAGTATTTT; CDR3aa: CASNRASGGTDTQYF
j_gene: TRBJ1-3; abundance: NA; v_gene: TRBV7-9; d_gene: NA; CDR3nt: TGTGCCAGCAGCTCAAGTCTGGGGGCAGGTGGAAACACCATATATTTT; CDR3aa: CASSSSLGAGGNTIYF
j_gene: TRBJ2-7; abundance: NA; v_gene: TRBV6-5; d_gene: TRBD1; CDR3nt: TGTGCCAGCAGTTCCCGACAGGGGGCTCGGGAGCAGTACTTC; CDR3aa: CASSSRQGAREQYF
j_gene: TRBJ2-7; abundance: NA; v_gene: TRBV5-1; d_gene: TRBD1; CDR3nt: TGCGCCAGCAGCTTGACAGGGGGCGCGGCCTACGAGCAGTACTTC; CDR3aa: CASSLTGGAAYEQYF
j_gene: TRBJ1-2; abundance: NA; v_gene: TRBV3-1/TRBV3-2; d_gene: NA; CDR3nt: TGTGCCAGCAGCCCCGGCCCAGACATATACTATGGCTACACCTTC; CDR3aa: CASSPGPDIYYGYTF
j_gene: TRBJ1-5; abundance: NA; v_gene: TRBV12-1; d_gene: NA; CDR3nt: TGTGCCAGCAGTTCGGGACCGAATGATGTTCAGCCCCAGCATTTT; CDR3aa: CASSSGPNDVQPQHF
j_gene: TRBJ1-5; abundance: NA; v_gene: TRBV5-1; d_gene: NA; CDR3nt: TGCGCCAGCAGCCCATCCTCTCCACAGGGAGGTCAGCCCCAGCATTTT; CDR3aa: CASSPSSPQGGQPQHF
j_gene: TRBJ2-7; abundance: NA; v_gene: TRBV5-1; d_gene: TRBD1; CDR3nt: TGCGCCAGCAGCCCGGGGACAGGTAACTCCTACGAGCAGTACTTC; CDR3aa: CASSPGTGNSYEQYF
j_gene: TRBJ2-2; abundance: NA; v_gene: TRBV27; d_gene: NA; CDR3nt: TGTGCCAGCAGTTTCGGGGCGGGTACGAACACCGGGGAGCTGTTTTTT; CDR3aa: CASSFGAGTNTGELFF
j_gene: TRBJ1-2; abundance: NA; v_gene: TRBV27; d_gene: NA; CDR3nt: TGTGCCAGCAGTTTATGGGGGGGCGAGGCCTATGGCTACACCTTC; CDR3aa: CASSLWGGEAYGYTF